What follows are 20 T cell receptor beta chains derived from one specimen sequenced in a study of siplizumab effects on memory and regulatory T cells. The table came from immunoSEQ multiplex PCR; TCRdb's copy has only in-frame clones and leaves some out. The sample holds 100,000 or so clones, about 91% seen once. Sequenced: Tregs sorted from blood. The receptors stem from a human donor in good health.

The rearrangement uses TRBV19 and TRBJ2-5; 7 positions match TRBD1. Trimming took 5 bases from V and 2 from J; bases not matched to a gene: 11. Germline V gene sequence: CDR1 LNHDA, CDR2 SQIVND (reference sequence). The CDR3 totals 16 residues. CDR3 residues: CASSPQRQGLQETQYF. The CDR3 nucleotides read TGTGCCAGTAGTCCCCAGAGACAGGGATTACAAGAGACCCAGTACTTC.

This rearrangement joins TRBV7-8 to TRBJ1-4; D ambiguous. This CDR3 is 14 amino acids long. Germline V gene data show CDR1 as SGHVS and CDR2 as FQNEAQ. V lost 0 bases to trimming and J lost 6 bases, with 8 bases between them. For the CDR3, the DNA is TGTGCCAGCAGCTTAGCAGGGCACTATGAAAAACTGTTTTTT. Its translation is CASSLAGHYEKLFF.

The chain recombines TRBV5-8 with TRBJ1-2, with TRBD1 identical over 7 bases. The junction had 8 bases not matched to a gene; V was cut back by 4 bases and J by 8 bases. The CDR3 is 13 amino acids. Germline V lookup: CDR1 SGHTS, CDR2 YDEGEE. The CDR3 spells CASSRDRDRGYTF. In nucleotides, the CDR3 is TGTGCCAGCAGCCGAGACAGGGACAGAGGCTACACCTTC.

The chain has TRBV7-6 and TRBJ2-1, with D uncertain. The CDR3 has 14 amino acids. Per the germline V gene, CDR1 is SGHVS and CDR2 is FNYEAQ. V was pared by 3 bases and J by 7 bases, with 13 bases between. In DNA form, the CDR3 reads TGTGCCAGCAGCTTTTTTGGGTTTTATAATGAGCAGTTCTTC. Translated: CASSFFGFYNEQFF.

CDR3 bases: TGTGCCAGCTCACCAGGACAGGGGGCGGCCGGGGAGCTGTTTTTT. Encoded protein: CASSPGQGAAGELFF. This sequence joins TRBV18 and TRBJ2-2; 11 nucleotides match TRBD1. CDR3 length equals 15 residues. Germline-derived CDR1 and CDR2 are KGHSH and LQKENI. V trimming: 2 bases; J trimming: 6 bases; junction bases outside the gene matches: 2. Drawing the rest from reference TRBV18 and TRBJ2-2, the complete variable domain is NAGVMQNPRHLVRRRGQEARLRCSPMKGHSHVYWYRQLPEEGLKFMVYLQKENIIDESGMPKERFSAEFPKEGPSILRIQQVVRGDSAAYFCASSPGQGAAGELFFGEGSRLTVL.

V gene TRBV6-4 combines with J gene TRBJ2-1, with a possible D match to TRBD2 (6 bases). From germline, CDR1 is MRHNA and CDR2 SNTAGT. This CDR3 is built from 17 residues. The germline V and J ends were trimmed by 5 bases and 2 bases, with 19 bases remaining between them. This chain's CDR3 is CASSQFPGLSTYNEQFF. The CDR3 coding sequence is TGTGCCAGCAGTCAGTTCCCGGGACTTTCTACCTACAATGAGCAGTTCTTC.

This sequence joins TRBV9 and TRBJ2-3; no clear D. Trimming removed 0 bases from V and 11 bases from J, with 13 bases in between. The CDR3 consists of 13 residues. Germline assignment: CDR1 SGDLS and CDR2 YYNGEE. CDR3 sequence reads: CASSVVPRSEQYF. CDR3 coding DNA: TGTGCCAGCAGCGTAGTTCCCAGGTCCGAGCAGTATTTT.

Details on this clone: In the same sample, other DNA sequences code for this CDR3. This chain joins TRBV20-1 and TRBJ2-7; D is tentatively TRBD1 or TRBD2 (5 bases each). From germline, CDR1 is DFQATT and CDR2 SNEGSKA (reference sequence). This CDR3 region has 11 residues. CDR3 in amino acids: CSARDLYEQYF. The CDR3 DNA is TGCAGCGCCCGGGACCTCTACGAGCAGTACTTC.

This clone has a single count. The chain combines TRBV6-1 with TRBJ2-3, with 13 bases lining up with TRBD2. V shed 4 bases, J shed 1 base, and the junction held 5 bases outside the gene matches. This CDR3 contains 17 residues. CDR1 and CDR2 (germline): MNHNS, SASEGT. CDR3 DNA sequence: TGTGCCAGCAGTGGGACCGGACTAGCGGGGGGCACAGATACGCAGTATTTT. Translated: CASSGTGLAGGTDTQYF.

This clone was seen a single time. This chain uses TRBV10-3 with TRBJ2-7, with a tentative D call TRBD2 (6 bases). CDR1 and CDR2 (germline): ENHRY, SYGVKD. Trimming removed 3 bases at V and 7 bases at J, with 13 bases between. The CDR3 runs to 13 residues. Written as DNA, the CDR3 is TGTGCCATCAGTGATGACACGGCGGGGGAGCAGTACTTC. Translating it yields CAISDDTAGEQYF.

The chain is built from TRBV5-1 and TRBJ2-5; possible D gene TRBD1, 5 bases. This CDR3 is 15 amino acids long. Looked up from germline, CDR1 is SGHRS and CDR2 is YFSETQ. The germline V and J ends were trimmed by 3 bases and 2 bases, with 14 bases remaining between them. For the CDR3, the DNA is TGCGCCAGCAGCTGGGGCCTGCAGAGACAAGAGACCCAGTACTTC. The encoded protein is CASSWGLQRQETQYF.

This clone was observed once. The CDR3 is CASSFGGGNYGYTF. The CDR3 DNA sequence: TGTGCCAGCAGTTTCGGGGGGGGAAACTATGGCTACACCTTC. J is TRBJ1-2 and V is TRBV2, with TRBD1 as a possible D gene (5 bases). This CDR3 has 14 residues. V lost 5 bases, J lost 2 bases, and 12 bases lay in between. CDR1 is SNHLY and CDR2 is FYNNEI in the germline V gene.

V usage is TRBV5-1 and J usage is TRBJ1-1; 8 bases line up with TRBD1. Unmatched junction bases numbered 5, after V lost 5 bases and J lost 8 bases. The germline CDR1 and CDR2 sequences are SGHRS and YFSETQ. The CDR3 runs 12 residues. The CDR3 DNA sequence: TGCGCCAGCAGGGGGGACAGGAAAGAAGCTTTCTTT. Protein product: CASRGDRKEAFF.

About this clone itself: The junction differs from germline at one of its ends, possibly a read error. The CDR3 is CASSRPGSNEKLLF. In DNA form, the CDR3 reads TGTGCCAGCAGCCGCCCAGGGTCTAATGAAAAACTGCTTTTT. The V and J genes are TRBV6-5 and TRBJ1-4; TRBD1 is a possible D gene (5 bases). The CDR3 sequence is 14 residues long. Per the germline V gene, CDR1 is MNHEY and CDR2 is SVGAGI.

DNA for the CDR3: TGTGCCAGCAGCTTCGGGGAGCTGTTTTTT. This translates into CASSFGELFF. V is TRBV7-9 and J is TRBJ2-2; D uncertain. Trimming shortened V by 3 bases and J by 7 bases, and 0 bases separated the two germline ends. The CDR3 sequence is 10 residues long. CDR1 and CDR2 from the germline V gene are SEHNR and FQNEAQ (reference sequence).

This chain joins TRBV21-1 and TRBJ2-7; the table assigns TRBD1, which was not confirmed against the DNA. TRBV21-1 is labeled a pseudogene. CDR3 length: 17 amino acids. The CDR3 region is CANPTFRGTNYTYEQYF. The CDR3 coding sequence is TGTGCCAACCCTACATTTAGGGGGACAAATTATACCTACGAGCAGTACTTC.

The V call is TRBV2, the J call TRBJ2-2, with no clear D. V was cut by 0 bases and J by 6 bases, with 14 bases left in between. The CDR3 loop spans 16 amino acids. Germline-derived CDR1 and CDR2 are SNHLY and FYNNEI. The CDR3 nucleotides read TGTGCCAGCAGTGAAGCGGCCCGACCCCCCCCCGGGGAGCTGTTTTTT. As protein: CASSEAARPPPGELFF. Variable domain in full (rest from reference TRBV2 and TRBJ2-2): EPEVTQTPSHQVTQMGQEVILRCVPISNHLYFYWYRQILGQKVEFLVSFYNNEISEKSEIFDDQFSVERPDGSNFTLKIRSTKLEDSAMYFCASSEAARPPPGELFFGEGSRLTVL.

V gene TRBV7-2 combines with J gene TRBJ2-5; 7 nucleotides match TRBD1. This CDR3 region has 15 residues. With 1 base clipped from V and 4 bases from J, the junction kept 6 bases outside the gene matches. CDR1 and CDR2 (germline): SGHTA, FQGNSA. The CDR3 DNA sequence: TGTGCCAGCAGCTTAGAGAACAGGGGAATAGAGACCCAGTACTTC. Translation: CASSLENRGIETQYF. Variable domain in full (rest from reference TRBV7-2 and TRBJ2-5): GAGVSQSPSNKVTEKGKDVELRCDPISGHTALYWYRQSLGQGLEFLIYFQGNSAPDKSGLPSDRFSAERTGGSVSTLTIQRTQQEDSAVYLCASSLENRGIETQYFGPGTRLLVL.

This sequence joins TRBV4-2 and TRBJ1-4, with TRBD1 matching 7 bases. Germline CDR1 reads LGHNA; CDR2 reads YNFKEQ. This CDR3 has 17 amino acids. V shed 4 bases and J 7 bases; nucleotides not matched to a gene: 15. CDR3 residues: CASSLEGSRTGGEKLFF. CDR3 nucleotide sequence: TGTGCCAGCAGCCTAGAGGGAAGTCGGACAGGAGGTGAAAAACTGTTTTTT.

V gene TRBV12-5 combines with J gene TRBJ2-7; D remains unclear. Germline CDR1 LGHNT, CDR2 FRNRAP. CDR3 length: 18 residues. Trimming pared 1 base from V and 6 bases from J, leaving 25 bases between. CDR3 bases: TGTGCTAGTGGTTTGGCACTTCCGGGCGGCGGTCCACCCTCCGAGCAGTACTTC. Its translation is CASGLALPGGGPPSEQYF.